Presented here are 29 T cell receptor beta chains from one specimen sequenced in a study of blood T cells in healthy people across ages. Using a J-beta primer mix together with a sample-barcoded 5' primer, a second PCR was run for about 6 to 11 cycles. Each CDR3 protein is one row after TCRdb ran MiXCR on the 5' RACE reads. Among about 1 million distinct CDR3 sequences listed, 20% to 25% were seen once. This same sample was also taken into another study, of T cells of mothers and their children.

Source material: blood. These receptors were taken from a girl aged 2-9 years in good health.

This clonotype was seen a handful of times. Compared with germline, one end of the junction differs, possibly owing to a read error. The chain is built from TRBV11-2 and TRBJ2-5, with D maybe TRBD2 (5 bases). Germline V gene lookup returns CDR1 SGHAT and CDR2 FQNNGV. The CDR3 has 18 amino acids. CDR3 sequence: CASSITSPPGGHEEAQYF. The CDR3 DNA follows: TGTGCCAGCAGCATTACCAGCCCCCCGGGCGGGCACGAAGAGGCCCAGTACTTC. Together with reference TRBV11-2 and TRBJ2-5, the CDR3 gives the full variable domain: EAGVAQSPRYKIIEKRQSVAFWCNPISGHATLYWYQQILGQGPKLLIQFQNNGVVDDSQLPKDRFSAERLKGVDSTLKIQPAKLEDSAVYLCASSITSPPGGHEEAQYFGPGTRLLVL.

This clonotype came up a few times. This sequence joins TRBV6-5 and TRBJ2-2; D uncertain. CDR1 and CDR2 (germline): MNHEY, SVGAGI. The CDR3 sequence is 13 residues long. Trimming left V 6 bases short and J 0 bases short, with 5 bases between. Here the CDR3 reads CASRDPNTGELFF. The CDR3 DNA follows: TGTGCCAGCAGGGATCCGAACACCGGGGAGCTGTTTTTT.

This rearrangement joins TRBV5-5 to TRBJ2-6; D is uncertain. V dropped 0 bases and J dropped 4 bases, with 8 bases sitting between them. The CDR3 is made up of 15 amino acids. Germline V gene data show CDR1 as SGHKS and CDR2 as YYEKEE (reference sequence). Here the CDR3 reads CASSLVLGGANVLTF. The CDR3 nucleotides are TGTGCCAGCAGCTTGGTTTTGGGAGGGGCCAACGTCCTGACTTTC.

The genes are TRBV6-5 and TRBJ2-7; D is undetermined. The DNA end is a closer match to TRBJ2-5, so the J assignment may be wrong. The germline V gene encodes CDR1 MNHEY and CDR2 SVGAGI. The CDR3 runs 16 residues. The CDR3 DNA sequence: TGTGCCAGCAGTCCTACAAGGTACCGATCGAAAGAGACCCAGTACTTC. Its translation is CASSPTRYRSKETQYF.

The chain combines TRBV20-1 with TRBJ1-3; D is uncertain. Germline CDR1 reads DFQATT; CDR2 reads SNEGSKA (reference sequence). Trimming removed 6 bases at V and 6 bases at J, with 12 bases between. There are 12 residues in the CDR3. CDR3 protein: CSAEASLNTIYF. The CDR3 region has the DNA TGCAGTGCGGAGGCGTCGCTAAACACCATATATTTT.

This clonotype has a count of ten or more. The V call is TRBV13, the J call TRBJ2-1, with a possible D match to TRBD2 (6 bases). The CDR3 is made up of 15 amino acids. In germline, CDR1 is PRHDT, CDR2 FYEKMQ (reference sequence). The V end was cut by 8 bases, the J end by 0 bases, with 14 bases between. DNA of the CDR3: TGTGCCAGCGTCTATAGCGGAAGCTCCTACAATGAGCAGTTCTTC. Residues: CASVYSGSSYNEQFF.

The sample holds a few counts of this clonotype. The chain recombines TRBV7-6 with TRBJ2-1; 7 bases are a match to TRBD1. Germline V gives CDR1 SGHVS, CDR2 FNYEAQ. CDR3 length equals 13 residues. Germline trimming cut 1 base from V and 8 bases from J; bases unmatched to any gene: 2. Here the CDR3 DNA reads TGTGCCAGCAGCTTAGGACAGGGTCATGAGCAGTTCTTC. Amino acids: CASSLGQGHEQFF.

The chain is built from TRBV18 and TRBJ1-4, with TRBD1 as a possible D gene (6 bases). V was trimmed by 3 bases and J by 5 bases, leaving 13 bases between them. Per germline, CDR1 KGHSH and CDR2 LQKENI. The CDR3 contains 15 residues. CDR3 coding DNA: TGTGCCAGCTCACCTCGACAGGAAACAAATGAAAAACTGTTTTTT. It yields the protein CASSPRQETNEKLFF.

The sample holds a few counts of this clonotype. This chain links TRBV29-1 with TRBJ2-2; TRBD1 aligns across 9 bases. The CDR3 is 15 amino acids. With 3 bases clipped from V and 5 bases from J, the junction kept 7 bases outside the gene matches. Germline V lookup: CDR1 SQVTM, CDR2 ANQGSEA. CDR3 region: CSVEAGDRETGELFF. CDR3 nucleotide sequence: TGCAGCGTTGAGGCGGGGGACAGGGAAACCGGGGAGCTGTTTTTT.

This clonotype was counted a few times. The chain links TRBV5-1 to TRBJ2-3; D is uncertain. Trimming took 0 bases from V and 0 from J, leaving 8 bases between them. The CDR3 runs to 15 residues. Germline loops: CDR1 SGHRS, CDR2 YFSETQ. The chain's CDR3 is CASSLGLSSTDTQYF. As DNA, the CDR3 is TGCGCCAGCAGCTTGGGGCTTTCTAGCACAGATACGCAGTATTTT.

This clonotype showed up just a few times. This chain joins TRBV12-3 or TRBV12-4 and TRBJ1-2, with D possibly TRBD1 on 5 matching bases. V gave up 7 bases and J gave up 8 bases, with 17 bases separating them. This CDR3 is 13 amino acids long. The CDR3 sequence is CASNPGLTRGYTF. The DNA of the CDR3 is TGTGCCAGCAATCCGGGACTCACTAGGGGCTACACCTTC.

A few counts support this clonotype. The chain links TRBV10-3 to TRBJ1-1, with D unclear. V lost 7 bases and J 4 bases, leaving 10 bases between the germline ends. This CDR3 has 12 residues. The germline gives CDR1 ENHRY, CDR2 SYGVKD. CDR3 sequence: CAITGGSTEAFF. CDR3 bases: TGTGCCATCACCGGAGGGAGCACTGAAGCTTTCTTT.

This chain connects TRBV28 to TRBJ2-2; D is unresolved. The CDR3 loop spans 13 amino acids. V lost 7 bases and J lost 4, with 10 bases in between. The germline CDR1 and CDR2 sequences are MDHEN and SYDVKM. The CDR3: CASTLRSTGELFF. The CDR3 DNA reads TGTGCCAGCACCTTACGGAGCACCGGGGAGCTGTTTTTT.

CDR3 amino acids: CASSSHRTGRMNTEAFF. The DNA of the CDR3 is TGTGCCAGCAGCTCACATCGGACGGGTAGAATGAACACTGAAGCTTTCTTT. The chain combines TRBV7-9 with TRBJ1-1, with D hard to call. Germline V gene data show CDR1 as SEHNR and CDR2 as FQNEAQ (reference sequence). Trimming pared 4 bases from V and 0 bases from J, leaving 18 bases between. CDR3 length equals 17 residues.

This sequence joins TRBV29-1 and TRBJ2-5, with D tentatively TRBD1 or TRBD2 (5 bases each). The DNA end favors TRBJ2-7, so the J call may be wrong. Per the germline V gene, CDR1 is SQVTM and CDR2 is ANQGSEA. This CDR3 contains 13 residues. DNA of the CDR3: TGCAGCGCGATCCCGGGGACGTCCTACGAGCAGTACTTC. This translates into CSAIPGTSYEQYF.

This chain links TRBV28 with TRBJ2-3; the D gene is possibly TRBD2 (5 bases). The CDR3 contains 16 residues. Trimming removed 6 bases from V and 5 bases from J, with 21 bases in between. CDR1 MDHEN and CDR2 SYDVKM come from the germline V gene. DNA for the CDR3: TGTGCCAGCAGCCTGATTGTAATGAGCGGTGGAGATACGCAGTATTTT. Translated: CASSLIVMSGGDTQYF.

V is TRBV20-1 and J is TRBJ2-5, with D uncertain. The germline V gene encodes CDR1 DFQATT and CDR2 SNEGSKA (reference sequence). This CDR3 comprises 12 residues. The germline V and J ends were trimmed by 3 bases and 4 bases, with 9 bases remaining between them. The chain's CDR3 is CSASSNIETQYF. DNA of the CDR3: TGCAGTGCTAGCAGTAATATAGAGACCCAGTACTTC.

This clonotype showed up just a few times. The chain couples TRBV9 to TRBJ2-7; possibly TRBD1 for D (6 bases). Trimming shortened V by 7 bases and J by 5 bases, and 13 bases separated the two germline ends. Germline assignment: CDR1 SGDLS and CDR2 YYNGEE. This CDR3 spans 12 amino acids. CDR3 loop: CASGYTGNEQYF. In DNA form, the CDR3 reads TGTGCCAGCGGATACACAGGGAACGAGCAGTACTTC.

The CDR3 here is CSTPNDRGLYGYTF. CDR3 nucleotides: TGCAGCACCCCGAACGACAGGGGTTTATATGGCTACACCTTC. The chain uses TRBV20-1 and TRBJ1-2, with TRBD1 identical over 8 bases. Germline lookup yields CDR1 DFQATT and CDR2 SNEGSKA (reference sequence). CDR3 length: 14 residues.

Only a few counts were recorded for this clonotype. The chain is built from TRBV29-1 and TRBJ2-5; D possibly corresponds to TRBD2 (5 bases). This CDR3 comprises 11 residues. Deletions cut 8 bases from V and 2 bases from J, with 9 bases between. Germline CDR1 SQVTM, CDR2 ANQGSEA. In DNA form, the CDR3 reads TGCAGCCCGGGGAATCAAGAGACCCAGTACTTC. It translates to CSPGNQETQYF.

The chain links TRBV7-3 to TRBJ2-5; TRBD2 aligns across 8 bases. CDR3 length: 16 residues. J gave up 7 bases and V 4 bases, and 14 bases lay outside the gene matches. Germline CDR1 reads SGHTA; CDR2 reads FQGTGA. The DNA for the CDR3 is TGTGCCAGCAGCTCCCTACCGAGCGGGAGCGGCGGGACCCAGTACTTC. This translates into CASSSLPSGSGGTQYF.

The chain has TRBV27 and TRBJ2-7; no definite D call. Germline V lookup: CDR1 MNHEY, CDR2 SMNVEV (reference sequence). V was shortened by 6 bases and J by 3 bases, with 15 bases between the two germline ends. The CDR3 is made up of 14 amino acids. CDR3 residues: CASSSNIGDYEQYF. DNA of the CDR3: TGTGCCAGCAGCTCTAATATTGGGGACTACGAGCAGTACTTC.

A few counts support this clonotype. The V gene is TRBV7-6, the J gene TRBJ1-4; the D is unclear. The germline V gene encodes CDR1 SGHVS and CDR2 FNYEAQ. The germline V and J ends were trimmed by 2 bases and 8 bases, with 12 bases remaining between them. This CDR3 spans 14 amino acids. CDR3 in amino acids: CASSLLGKSEKLFF. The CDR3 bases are TGTGCCAGCAGCTTATTGGGCAAAAGCGAAAAACTGTTTTTT.

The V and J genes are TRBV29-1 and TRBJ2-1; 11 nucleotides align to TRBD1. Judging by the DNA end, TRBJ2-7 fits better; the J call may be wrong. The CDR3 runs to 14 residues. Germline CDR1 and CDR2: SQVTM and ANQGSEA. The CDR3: CSVRLDRGQYEQYF. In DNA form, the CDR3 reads TGCAGCGTTCGGTTGGACAGGGGGCAATACGAGCAGTACTTC.

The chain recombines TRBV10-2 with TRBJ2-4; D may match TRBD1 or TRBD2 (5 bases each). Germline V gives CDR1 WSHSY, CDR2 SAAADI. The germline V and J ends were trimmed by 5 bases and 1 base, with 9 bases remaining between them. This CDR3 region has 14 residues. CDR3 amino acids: CASSLRDAKNIQYF. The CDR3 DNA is TGCGCCAGCAGTCTAAGGGACGCCAAAAACATTCAGTACTTC.

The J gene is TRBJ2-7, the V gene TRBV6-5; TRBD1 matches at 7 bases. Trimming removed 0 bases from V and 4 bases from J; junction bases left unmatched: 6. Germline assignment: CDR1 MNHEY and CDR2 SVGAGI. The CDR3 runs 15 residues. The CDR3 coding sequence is TGTGCCAGCAGTTACTCTGGGGGACAGTTATACGAGCAGTACTTC. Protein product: CASSYSGGQLYEQYF.

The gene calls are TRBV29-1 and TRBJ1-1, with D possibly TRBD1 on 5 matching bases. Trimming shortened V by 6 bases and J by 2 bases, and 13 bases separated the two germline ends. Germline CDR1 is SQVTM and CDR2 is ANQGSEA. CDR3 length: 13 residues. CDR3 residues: CSVIQGPNTEAFF. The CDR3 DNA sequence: TGCAGCGTGATCCAGGGTCCCAACACTGAAGCTTTCTTT. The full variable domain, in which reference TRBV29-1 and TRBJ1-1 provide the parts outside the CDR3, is SAVISQKPSRDICQRGTSLTIQCQVDSQVTMMFWYRQQPGQSLTLIATANQGSEATYESGFVIDKFPISRPNLTFSTLTVSNMSPEDSSIYLCSVIQGPNTEAFFGQGTRLTVV.

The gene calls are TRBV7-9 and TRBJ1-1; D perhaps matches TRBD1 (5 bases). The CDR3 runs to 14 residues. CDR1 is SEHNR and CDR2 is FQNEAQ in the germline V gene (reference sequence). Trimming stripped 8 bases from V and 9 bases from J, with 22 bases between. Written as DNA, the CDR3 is TGTGCCAGCTCGCAGGTATCATCTCAGGGTCAAGCTTTCTTT. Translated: CASSQVSSQGQAFF.

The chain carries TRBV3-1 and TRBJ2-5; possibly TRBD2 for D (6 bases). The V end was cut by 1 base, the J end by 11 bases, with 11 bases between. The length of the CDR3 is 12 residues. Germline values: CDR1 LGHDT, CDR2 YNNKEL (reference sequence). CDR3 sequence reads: CASSQAEGVQYF. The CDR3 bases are TGTGCCAGCAGCCAAGCGGAGGGAGTGCAGTACTTC.